This T cell receptor (beta chain) is from a study of T cell changes during pregnancy in multiple sclerosis. The data were produced by immunoSEQ multiplex PCR, yet TCRdb's version contains in-frame clones alone and is incomplete. The table lists over 50,000 clones, just under 90% of them singletons. V was pared by 5 bases and J by 4 bases, with 9 bases between. In germline, CDR1 is SEHNR, CDR2 FQNEAQ (reference sequence). The CDR3 contains 13 residues. The sample comprised peripheral blood from another person, used as feeder cells. This clonotype originated in a human donor whose cells served as feeder cells for cultures in a pregnancy study. This chain connects TRBV7-9 to TRBJ2-1; D is uncertain. The CDR3 DNA sequence: TGTGCCAGCAGCCCCCAGACGTACAATGAGCAGTTCTTC. Translation gives CASSPQTYNEQFF.